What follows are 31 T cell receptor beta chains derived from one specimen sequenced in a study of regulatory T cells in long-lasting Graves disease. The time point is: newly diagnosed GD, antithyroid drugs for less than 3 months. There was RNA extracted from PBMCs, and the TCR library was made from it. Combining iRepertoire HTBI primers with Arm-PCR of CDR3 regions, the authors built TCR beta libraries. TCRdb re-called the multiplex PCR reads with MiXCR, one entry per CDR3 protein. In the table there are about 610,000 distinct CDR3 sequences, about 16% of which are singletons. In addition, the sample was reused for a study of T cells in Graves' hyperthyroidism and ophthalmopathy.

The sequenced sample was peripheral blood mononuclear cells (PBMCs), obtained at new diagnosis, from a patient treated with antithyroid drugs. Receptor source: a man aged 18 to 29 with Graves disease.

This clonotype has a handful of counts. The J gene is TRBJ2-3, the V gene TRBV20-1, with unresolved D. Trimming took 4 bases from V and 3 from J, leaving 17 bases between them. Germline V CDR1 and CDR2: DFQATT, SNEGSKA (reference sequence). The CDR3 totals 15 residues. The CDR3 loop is CSAIPAKLRTDTQYF. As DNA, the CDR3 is TGCAGTGCTATCCCGGCTAAACTTAGGACAGATACGCAGTATTTT.

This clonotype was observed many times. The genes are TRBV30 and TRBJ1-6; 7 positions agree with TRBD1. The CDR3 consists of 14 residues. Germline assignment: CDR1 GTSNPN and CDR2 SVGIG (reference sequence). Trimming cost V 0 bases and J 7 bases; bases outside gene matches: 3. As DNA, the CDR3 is TGTGCCTGGAGTGTGGGGACAGTCAATTCACCCCTCCACTTT. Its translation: CAWSVGTVNSPLHF.

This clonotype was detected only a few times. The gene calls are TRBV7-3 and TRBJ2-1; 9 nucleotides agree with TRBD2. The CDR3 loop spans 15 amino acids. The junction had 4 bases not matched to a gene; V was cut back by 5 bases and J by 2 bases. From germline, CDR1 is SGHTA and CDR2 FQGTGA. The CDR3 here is CASSKTSGPYNEQFF. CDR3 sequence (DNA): TGTGCCAGCAGCAAGACTAGCGGACCCTACAATGAGCAGTTCTTC.

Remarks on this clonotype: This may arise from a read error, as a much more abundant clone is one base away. CDR3 DNA sequence: TGTGCCTGGAGTGGGGCTAGCGGGAGGTACCATGAGCAGTTCTTC. It yields the protein CAWSGASGRYHEQFF. V usage is TRBV30 and J usage is TRBJ2-1; TRBD2 matches 11 bases. The CDR3 extends over 15 amino acids. In germline, CDR1 is GTSNPN, CDR2 SVGIG (reference sequence). After removal of 1 base from V and 8 bases from J, the junction contained 7 bases not matched to a gene.

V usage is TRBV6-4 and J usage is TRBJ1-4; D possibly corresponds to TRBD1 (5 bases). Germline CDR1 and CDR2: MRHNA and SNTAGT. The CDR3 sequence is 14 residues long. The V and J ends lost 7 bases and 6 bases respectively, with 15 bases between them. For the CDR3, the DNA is TGTGCCAGCACCGACCGGGGGACTGATGAAAAACTGTTTTTT. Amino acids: CASTDRGTDEKLFF.

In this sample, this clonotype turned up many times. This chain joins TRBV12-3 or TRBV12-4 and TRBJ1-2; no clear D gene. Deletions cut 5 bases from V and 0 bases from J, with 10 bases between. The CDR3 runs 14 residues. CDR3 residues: CASSTDGANYGYTF. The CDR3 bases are TGTGCCAGCAGTACGGACGGCGCTAACTATGGCTACACCTTC.

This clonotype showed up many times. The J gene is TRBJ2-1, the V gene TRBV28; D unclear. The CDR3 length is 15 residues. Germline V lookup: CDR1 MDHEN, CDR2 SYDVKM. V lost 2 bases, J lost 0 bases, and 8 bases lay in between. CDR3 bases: TGTGCCAGCAGTTTACCAGGACGCTCCTACAATGAGCAGTTCTTC. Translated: CASSLPGRSYNEQFF.

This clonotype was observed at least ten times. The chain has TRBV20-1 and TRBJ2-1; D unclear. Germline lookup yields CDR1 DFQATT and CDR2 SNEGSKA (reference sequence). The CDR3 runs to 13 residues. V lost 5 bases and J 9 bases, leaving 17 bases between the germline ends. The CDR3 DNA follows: TGCAGTGCTGCCCAGCGAGTTGTACTTGAGCAGTTCTTC. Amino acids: CSAAQRVVLEQFF.

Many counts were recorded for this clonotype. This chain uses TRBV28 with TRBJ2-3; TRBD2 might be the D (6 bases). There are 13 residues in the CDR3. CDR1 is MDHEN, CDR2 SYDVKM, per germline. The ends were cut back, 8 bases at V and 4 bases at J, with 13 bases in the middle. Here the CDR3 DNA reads TGTGCCAGCTCCCCCGGGAGTCCAGATACGCAGTATTTT. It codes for CASSPGSPDTQYF.

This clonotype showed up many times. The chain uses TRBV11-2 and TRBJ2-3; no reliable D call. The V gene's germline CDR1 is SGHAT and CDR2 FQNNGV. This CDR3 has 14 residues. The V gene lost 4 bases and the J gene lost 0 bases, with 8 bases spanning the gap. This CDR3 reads CASSSRPSTDTQYF. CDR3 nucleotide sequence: TGTGCCAGCAGCTCCCGTCCTAGCACAGATACGCAGTATTTT.

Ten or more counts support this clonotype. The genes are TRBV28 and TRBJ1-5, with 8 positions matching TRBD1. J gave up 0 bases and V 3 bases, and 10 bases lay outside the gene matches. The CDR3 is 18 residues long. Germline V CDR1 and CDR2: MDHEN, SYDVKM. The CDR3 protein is CASSFPGQGSLSNQPQHF. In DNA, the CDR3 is TGTGCCAGCAGTTTCCCCGGACAGGGTTCTCTTAGCAATCAGCCCCAGCATTTT. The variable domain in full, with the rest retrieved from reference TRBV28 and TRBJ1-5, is DVKVTQSSRYLVKRTGEKVFLECVQDMDHENMFWYRQDPGLGLRLIYFSYDVKMKEKGDIPEGYSVSREKKERFSLILESASTNQTSMYLCASSFPGQGSLSNQPQHFGDGTRLSIL.

DNA for the CDR3: TGCGCCAGCAGCTTAGGACAGGGTCCTAGCGGGGAGCTGTTTTTT. It yields the protein CASSLGQGPSGELFF. The chain has TRBV5-1 and TRBJ2-2, with 8 positions matching TRBD1. Trimming at V came to 2 bases and at J to 7 bases, leaving 7 bases not matched to a gene. In germline, CDR1 is SGHRS, CDR2 YFSETQ. The CDR3 consists of 15 residues.

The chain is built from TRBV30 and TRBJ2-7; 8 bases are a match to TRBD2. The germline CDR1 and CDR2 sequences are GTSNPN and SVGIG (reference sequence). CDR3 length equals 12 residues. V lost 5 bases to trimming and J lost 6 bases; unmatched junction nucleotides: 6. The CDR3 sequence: CAWEKREIEQYF. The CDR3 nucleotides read TGTGCCTGGGAAAAGCGGGAGATCGAGCAGTACTTC.

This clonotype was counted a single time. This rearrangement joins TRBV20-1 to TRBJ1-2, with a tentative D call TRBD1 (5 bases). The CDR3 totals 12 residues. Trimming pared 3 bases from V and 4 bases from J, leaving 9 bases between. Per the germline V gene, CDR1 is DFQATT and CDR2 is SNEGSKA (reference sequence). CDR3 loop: CSARTDSYGYTF. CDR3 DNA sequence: TGCAGTGCTAGGACTGACAGCTATGGCTACACCTTC.

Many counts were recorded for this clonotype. CDR3 nucleotides: TGCAGTGCTAGTAGAGTGGGCGGACTTACAGATACGCAGTATTTT. It translates to CSASRVGGLTDTQYF. The V and J genes are TRBV20-1 and TRBJ2-3; D is possibly TRBD2 (5 bases). The germline CDR1 and CDR2 sequences are DFQATT and SNEGSKA (reference sequence). Trimming took 3 bases from V and 3 from J, leaving 16 bases between them. CDR3 length equals 15 residues.

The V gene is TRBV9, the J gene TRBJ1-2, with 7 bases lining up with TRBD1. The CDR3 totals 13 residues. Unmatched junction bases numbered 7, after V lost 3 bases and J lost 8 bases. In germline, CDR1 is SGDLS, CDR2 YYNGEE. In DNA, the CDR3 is TGTGCCAGCAGCGAGACAGGGTCGGAGGGCTACACCTTC. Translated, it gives CASSETGSEGYTF.

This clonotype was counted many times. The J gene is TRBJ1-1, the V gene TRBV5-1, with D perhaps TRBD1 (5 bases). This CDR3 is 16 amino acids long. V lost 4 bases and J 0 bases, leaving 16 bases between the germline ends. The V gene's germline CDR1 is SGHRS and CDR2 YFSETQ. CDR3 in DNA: TGCGCCAGCAGCCCGGGGAGGGGACCCATGAACACTGAAGCTTTCTTT. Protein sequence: CASSPGRGPMNTEAFF.

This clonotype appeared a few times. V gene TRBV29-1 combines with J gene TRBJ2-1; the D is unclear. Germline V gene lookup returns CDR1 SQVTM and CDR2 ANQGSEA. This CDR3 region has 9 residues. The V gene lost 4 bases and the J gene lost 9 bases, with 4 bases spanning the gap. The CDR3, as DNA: TGCAGCGTTGGAGTTGAGCAGTTCTTC. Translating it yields CSVGVEQFF.

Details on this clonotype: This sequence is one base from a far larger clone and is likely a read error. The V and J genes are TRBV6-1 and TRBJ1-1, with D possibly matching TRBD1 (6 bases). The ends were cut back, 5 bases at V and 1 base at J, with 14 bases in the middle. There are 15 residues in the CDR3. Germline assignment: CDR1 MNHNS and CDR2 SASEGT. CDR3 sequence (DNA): TGTGCCAGCAGTCCACAGGGACGCGAGAACACTGAAGCTTTCTTT. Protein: CASSPQGRENTEAFF.

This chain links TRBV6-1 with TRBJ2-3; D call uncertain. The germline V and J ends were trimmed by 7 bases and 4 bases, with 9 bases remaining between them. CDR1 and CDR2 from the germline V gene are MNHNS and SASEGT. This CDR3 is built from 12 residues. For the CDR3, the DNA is TGTGCCAGCAACCACCCCGCAGATACGCAGTATTTT. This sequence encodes CASNHPADTQYF.

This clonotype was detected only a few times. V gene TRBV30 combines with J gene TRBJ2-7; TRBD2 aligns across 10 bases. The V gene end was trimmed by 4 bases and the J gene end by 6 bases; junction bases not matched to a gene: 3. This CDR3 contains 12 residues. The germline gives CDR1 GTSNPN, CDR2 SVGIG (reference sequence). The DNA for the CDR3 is TGTGCCTGGACTAGCGGGAGACCCGAGCAGTACTTC. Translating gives CAWTSGRPEQYF.

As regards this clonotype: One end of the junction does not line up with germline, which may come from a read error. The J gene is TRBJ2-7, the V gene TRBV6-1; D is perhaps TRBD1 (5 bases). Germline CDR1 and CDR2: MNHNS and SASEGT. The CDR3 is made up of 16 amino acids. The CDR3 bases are TGTGCCAGCAGTCCCGGAACAGGCGTACTAAACGGCGAGCAGCACTTC. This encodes CASSPGTGVLNGEQHF.

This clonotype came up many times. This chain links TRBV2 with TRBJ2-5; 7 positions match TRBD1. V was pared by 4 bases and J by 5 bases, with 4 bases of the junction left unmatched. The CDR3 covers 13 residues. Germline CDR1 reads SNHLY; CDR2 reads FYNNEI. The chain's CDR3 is CASSATGEETQYF. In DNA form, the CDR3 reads TGTGCCAGCAGTGCTACAGGGGAGGAGACCCAGTACTTC.

Here the CDR3 reads CSSTGDGNTIYF. The CDR3 DNA is TGCAGCTCAACAGGGGACGGAAACACCATATATTTT. The chain combines TRBV20-1 with TRBJ1-3, with 7 bases lining up with TRBD1. CDR1 and CDR2 from the germline V gene are DFQATT and SNEGSKA (reference sequence). This CDR3 contains 12 residues.

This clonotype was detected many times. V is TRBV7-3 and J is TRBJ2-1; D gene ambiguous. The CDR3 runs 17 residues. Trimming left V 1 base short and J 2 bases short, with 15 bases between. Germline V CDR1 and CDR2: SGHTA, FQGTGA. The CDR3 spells CASSLKARTDTYNEQFF. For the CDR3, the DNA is TGTGCCAGCAGCTTAAAGGCGCGGACGGATACCTACAATGAGCAGTTCTTC.

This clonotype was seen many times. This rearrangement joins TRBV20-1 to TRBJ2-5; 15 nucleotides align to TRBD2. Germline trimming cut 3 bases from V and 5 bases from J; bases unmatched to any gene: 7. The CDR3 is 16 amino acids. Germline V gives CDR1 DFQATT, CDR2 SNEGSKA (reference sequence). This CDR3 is CSASGLAGGKGETQYF. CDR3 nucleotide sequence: TGCAGTGCTAGTGGACTAGCGGGAGGGAAAGGGGAGACCCAGTACTTC.

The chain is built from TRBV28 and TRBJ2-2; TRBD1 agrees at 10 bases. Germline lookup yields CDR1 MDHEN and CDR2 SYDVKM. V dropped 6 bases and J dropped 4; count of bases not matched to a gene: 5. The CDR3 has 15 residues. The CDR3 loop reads CASRGGQGSTGELFF. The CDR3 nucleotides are TGTGCCAGCAGGGGGGGACAGGGGAGCACCGGGGAGCTGTTTTTT.

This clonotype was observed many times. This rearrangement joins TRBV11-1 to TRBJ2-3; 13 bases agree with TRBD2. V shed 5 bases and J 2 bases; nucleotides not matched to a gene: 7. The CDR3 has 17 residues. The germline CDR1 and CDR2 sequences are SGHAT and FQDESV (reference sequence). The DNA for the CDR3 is TGTGCCAGCAGCCTCGTGGGGACTAGCGGGGTCACAGATACGCAGTATTTT. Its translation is CASSLVGTSGVTDTQYF.

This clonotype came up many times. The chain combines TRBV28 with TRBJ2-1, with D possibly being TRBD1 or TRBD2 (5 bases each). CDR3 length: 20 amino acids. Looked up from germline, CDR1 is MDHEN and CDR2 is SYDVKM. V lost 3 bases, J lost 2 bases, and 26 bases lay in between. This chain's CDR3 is CASSLAPSGLGRLTYNEQFF. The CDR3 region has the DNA TGTGCCAGCAGTTTGGCTCCTTCTGGTCTGGGACGACTAACCTACAATGAGCAGTTCTTC.

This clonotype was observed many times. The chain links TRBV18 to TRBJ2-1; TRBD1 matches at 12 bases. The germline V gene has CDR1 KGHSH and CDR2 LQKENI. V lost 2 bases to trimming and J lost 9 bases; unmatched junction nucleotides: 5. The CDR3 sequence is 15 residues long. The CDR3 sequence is CASSPSGQGASEQFF. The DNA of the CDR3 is TGTGCCAGCTCACCATCGGGACAGGGGGCATCTGAGCAGTTCTTC.

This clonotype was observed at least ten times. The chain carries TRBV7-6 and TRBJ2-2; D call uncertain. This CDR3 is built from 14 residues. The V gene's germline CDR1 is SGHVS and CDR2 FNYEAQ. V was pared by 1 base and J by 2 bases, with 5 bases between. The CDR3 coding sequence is TGTGCCAGCAGCTTAGGGGTTAACACCGGGGAGCTGTTTTTT. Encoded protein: CASSLGVNTGELFF. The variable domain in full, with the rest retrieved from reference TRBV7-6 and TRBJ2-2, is GAGVSQSPRYKVTKRGQDVALRCDPISGHVSLYWYRQALGQGPEFLTYFNYEAQQDKSGLPNDRFSAERPEGSISTLTIQRTEQRDSAMYRCASSLGVNTGELFFGEGSRLTVL.